Below, 4 T cell receptor beta chains from the same sample are listed, as sequenced in a study of blood T cell repertoires in COVID-19. Repertoires were generated with immunoSEQ multiplex PCR, while TCRdb's copy carries only in-frame clones and drops some. The sample shows approximately 50,000 clones, over 75% of them seen only once. Material: peripheral blood. All receptors derive from a man aged 65 to 79 with acute or convalescent COVID-19.

The gene calls are TRBV30 and TRBJ1-5, with D perhaps TRBD1 (5 bases). Per germline, CDR1 GTSNPN and CDR2 SVGIG (reference sequence). The CDR3 is 15 amino acids. V lost 0 bases and J lost 0, with 9 bases in between. The CDR3 sequence is CAWSVGGASNQPQHF. The CDR3, as DNA: TGTGCCTGGAGTGTAGGAGGGGCTAGCAATCAGCCCCAGCATTTT.

With regard to this clone: At one boundary the junction diverges from the germline segment, which might be a read error. The CDR3 bases are TGTGCTAGCAGCCCTAGGCCTTTCCGTGGAAACACCATATATTTT. This sequence encodes CASSPRPFRGNTIYF. This rearrangement joins TRBV7-7 to TRBJ1-3; D not resolved. The CDR3 covers 15 residues. Germline V gives CDR1 SSHAT, CDR2 FNYEAQ (reference sequence).

This chain uses TRBV6-6 with TRBJ1-6, with 8 bases that match TRBD1. This CDR3 contains 16 residues. Germline loops: CDR1 MNHNY, CDR2 SVGAGI (reference sequence). V shed 5 bases, J shed 0 bases, and the junction held 3 bases outside the gene matches. The CDR3 sequence is CASSRQGSSYNSPLHF. The CDR3 coding sequence is TGTGCCAGCAGTCGACAGGGGAGCTCCTATAATTCACCCCTCCACTTT.

The CDR3 loop reads CASSSTQGRGTEAFF. DNA for the CDR3: TGTGCCAGCAGCTCGACTCAGGGAAGGGGCACTGAAGCTTTCTTT. This chain links TRBV7-9 with TRBJ1-1, with D perhaps TRBD1 (5 bases). V lost 4 bases and J 4 bases, leaving 16 bases between the germline ends. This CDR3 comprises 15 residues. The germline CDR1 and CDR2 sequences are SEHNR and FQNEAQ (reference sequence).